This paragraph covers one TCR beta chain sequence. The data were obtained in a study of blood T cell repertoires in COVID-19. Only in-frame clones appear in the TCRdb table, and some are missing; sequencing was by immunoSEQ multiplex PCR. The sample includes roughly 200,000 clones, about 88% seen only once; the top ten take about 22%. V shed 6 bases, J shed 7 bases, and the junction held 4 bases outside the gene matches. The CDR3 spans 13 residues. Material for sequencing was PBMCs or T cells enriched from blood (not recorded which). The gene calls are TRBV12-3 or TRBV12-4 and TRBJ1-1; 11 nucleotides agree with TRBD1. The clonotype originates from a woman aged 40 to 50 in a cohort exposed to, infected with or recovered from COVID-19 (not recorded which). The CDR3 is CASSPDRGREAFF. Written as DNA, the CDR3 is TGTGCCAGCAGCCCGGACAGGGGGCGTGAAGCTTTCTTT.